The present T cell receptor (beta chain) was sequenced within a study of T cell changes during pregnancy in multiple sclerosis. Trimming left V 1 base short and J 4 bases short, with 7 bases between. In germline, CDR1 is SSHAT, CDR2 FNYEAQ (reference sequence). This CDR3 is built from 13 residues. Produced via immunoSEQ multiplex PCR; TCRdb's table is partial and in-frame only. This sample has 35,000 to 40,000 clones, with about 88% found just once. This specimen was CD4+ T cells from peripheral blood mononuclear cells, taken before pregnancy. The rearrangement links TRBV7-7 to TRBJ2-5; D gene uncertain. The receptor's source is a female donor with multiple sclerosis, enrolled in a pregnancy study. Here the CDR3 reads CASSLDLGETQYF. The CDR3 DNA reads TGTGCCAGCAGCTTAGATCTCGGAGAGACCCAGTACTTC.